Listed below are T cell receptor beta chains from one sample, sequenced in a study of control samples from healthy donors and cancer patients. Sequencing used immunoSEQ multiplex PCR; TCRdb keeps in-frame clones, though not all of them. This sample has 120,000 to 150,000 clones, with about nine tenths found just once. Specimen: blood. These receptors all come from a young man in good health. Both conserved end residues are part of each CDR3. The D gene is left open where the match is weak. Part of the rows lack a size; the others show once, few, many or a class for expanded clones.

D: NA; size: NA; J: TRBJ2-3; V: TRBV4-2; CDR3: CASSDQTDSLTDTQYF; DNA: TGTGCCAGCAGCGATCAGACAGACTCCCTCACAGATACGCAGTATTTT
D: NA; size: NA; J: TRBJ2-7; V: TRBV4-1; CDR3: CASSQERGASYEQYF; DNA: TGCGCCAGCAGCCAAGAGAGGGGGGCCTCCTACGAGCAGTACTTC
D: TRBD1; size: NA; J: TRBJ2-2; V: TRBV28; CDR3: CASSRQGRAGELFF; DNA: TGTGCCAGCAGTCGACAGGGTCGGGCCGGGGAGCTGTTTTTT
D: NA; size: few; J: TRBJ2-2; V: TRBV27; CDR3: CASSFGGPPGELFF; DNA: TGTGCCAGCAGCTTTGGGGGGCCCCCCGGGGAGCTGTTTTTT
D: NA; size: NA; J: TRBJ1-2; V: TRBV7-9; CDR3: CASSSDSPYGYTF; DNA: TGTGCCAGCAGCTCGGACAGCCCCTATGGCTACACCTTC
D: NA; size: NA; J: TRBJ2-2; V: TRBV11-2; CDR3: CASSIDRDLGSGELFF; DNA: TGTGCCAGCAGCATAGACCGGGACTTGGGCTCCGGGGAGCTGTTTTTT
D: TRBD2; size: NA; J: TRBJ2-7; V: TRBV7-3; CDR3: CASSPQRGPSYEQYF; DNA: TGTGCCAGCAGCCCACAGCGGGGGCCTTCCTACGAGCAGTACTTC
D: NA; size: NA; J: TRBJ1-2; V: TRBV30; CDR3: CAWRGRTQGYGYTF; DNA: TGTGCCTGGAGGGGCCGGACGCAAGGCTATGGCTACACCTTC
D: NA; size: NA; J: TRBJ1-2; V: TRBV3-1/TRBV3-2; CDR3: CASSQAGYEGYTF; DNA: TGTGCCAGCAGCCAAGCTGGGTATGAGGGCTACACCTTC
D: NA; size: NA; J: TRBJ2-7; V: TRBV19; CDR3: CASSIGTNEQYF; DNA: TGTGCCAGTAGTATAGGGACAAACGAGCAGTACTTC
D: NA; size: NA; J: TRBJ1-2; V: TRBV29-1; CDR3: CSVLVSRGYYGYTF; DNA: TGCAGCGTCCTTGTTTCCAGGGGTTACTATGGCTACACCTTC
D: NA; size: NA; J: TRBJ1-1; V: TRBV6-5; CDR3: CATTDTFSNTEAFF; DNA: TGTGCCACCACGGACACCTTCTCGAACACTGAAGCTTTCTTT
D: TRBD1; size: NA; J: TRBJ2-3; V: TRBV7-9; CDR3: CASSLDRGDTQYF; DNA: TGTGCCAGCAGCTTAGACAGGGGGGATACGCAGTATTTT
D: TRBD1; size: few; J: TRBJ1-2; V: TRBV3-1/TRBV3-2; CDR3: CASSPNDRVRYTF; DNA: TGTGCCAGCAGCCCAAATGACAGGGTCAGATACACCTTC
D: NA; size: once; J: TRBJ2-3; V: TRBV4-1; CDR3: CASSLLAGYTDTQYF; DNA: TGCGCCAGCAGCCTTTTGGCGGGGTACACAGATACGCAGTATTTT
D: NA; size: NA; J: TRBJ2-3; V: TRBV27; CDR3: CASSVGPGASDTQYF; DNA: TGTGCCAGCAGTGTAGGGCCTGGGGCCTCAGATACGCAGTATTTT
D: NA; size: NA; J: TRBJ1-5; V: TRBV13; CDR3: CASSPGGAGNQPQHF; DNA: TGTGCCAGCAGCCCCGGGGGGGCAGGCAATCAGCCCCAGCATTTT
D: NA; size: NA; J: TRBJ2-3; V: TRBV7-9; CDR3: CASSLAQGRGTDTQYF; DNA: TGTGCCAGCAGCTTAGCTCAGGGGAGGGGAACAGATACGCAGTATTTT
D: NA; size: NA; J: TRBJ1-2; V: TRBV5-6; CDR3: CASSFLTQYSYGYTF; DNA: TGTGCCAGCAGCTTCCTCACACAGTACAGCTATGGCTACACCTTC
D: NA; size: NA; J: TRBJ1-3; V: TRBV19; CDR3: CASMGGLSGNTIYF; DNA: TGTGCCAGTATGGGCGGTCTCTCTGGAAACACCATATATTTT
D: NA; size: few; J: TRBJ2-7; V: TRBV10-1; CDR3: CASSPGPAYEQYF; DNA: TGCGCCAGCAGCCCCGGGCCCGCCTACGAGCAGTACTTC
D: TRBD2; size: NA; J: TRBJ2-1; V: TRBV7-9; CDR3: CASSFSWASGGAYNEQFF; DNA: TGTGCCAGCAGCTTCTCTTGGGCTAGCGGGGGGGCCTACAATGAGCAGTTCTTC